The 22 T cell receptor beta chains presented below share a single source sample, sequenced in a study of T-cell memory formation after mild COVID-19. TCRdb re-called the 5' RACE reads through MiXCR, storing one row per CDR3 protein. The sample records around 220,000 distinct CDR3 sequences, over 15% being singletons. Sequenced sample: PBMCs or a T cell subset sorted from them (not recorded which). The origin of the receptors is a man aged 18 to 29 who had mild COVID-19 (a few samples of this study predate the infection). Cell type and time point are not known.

For the CDR3, the DNA is TGTGCCAGCAGTGAATACAGGCTAGCGGGGGGAAGCTCCTACGAGCAGTACTTC. It encodes CASSEYRLAGGSSYEQYF. V is TRBV2 and J is TRBJ2-7; 11 nucleotides line up with TRBD2. CDR1 is SNHLY, CDR2 FYNNEI, per germline. This CDR3 spans 18 amino acids. With V trimmed by 2 bases and J by 0 bases, 9 bases remained unmatched.

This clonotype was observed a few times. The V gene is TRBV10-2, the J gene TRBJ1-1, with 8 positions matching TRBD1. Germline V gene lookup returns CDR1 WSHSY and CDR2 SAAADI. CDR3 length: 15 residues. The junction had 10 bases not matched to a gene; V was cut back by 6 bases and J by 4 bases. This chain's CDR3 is CASSRGQGGSTEAFF. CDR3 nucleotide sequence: TGCGCCAGCAGCCGAGGACAGGGCGGGAGCACTGAAGCTTTCTTT.

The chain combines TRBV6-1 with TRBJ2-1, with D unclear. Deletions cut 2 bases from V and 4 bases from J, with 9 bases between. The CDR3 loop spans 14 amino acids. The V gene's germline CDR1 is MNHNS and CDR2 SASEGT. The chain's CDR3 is CASSEYWQYNEQFF. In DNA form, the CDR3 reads TGTGCCAGCAGTGAATATTGGCAGTACAATGAGCAGTTCTTC.

Here the CDR3 DNA reads TGCGCCAGCAGCCAAGATCTCAGACTTAACTATGGCTACACCTTC. It is translated as CASSQDLRLNYGYTF. The chain combines TRBV4-3 with TRBJ1-2; D is unresolved. Trimming pared 0 bases from V and 1 base from J, leaving 9 bases between. This CDR3 contains 15 residues. CDR1 is LGHNA, CDR2 YSLEER, per germline.

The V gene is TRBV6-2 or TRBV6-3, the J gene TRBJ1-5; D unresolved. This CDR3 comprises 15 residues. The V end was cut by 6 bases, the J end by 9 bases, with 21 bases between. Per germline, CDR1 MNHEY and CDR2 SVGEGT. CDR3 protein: CASRHGGRTDRPQHF. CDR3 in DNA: TGTGCCAGCAGGCATGGCGGGCGCACGGATCGGCCCCAGCATTTT.

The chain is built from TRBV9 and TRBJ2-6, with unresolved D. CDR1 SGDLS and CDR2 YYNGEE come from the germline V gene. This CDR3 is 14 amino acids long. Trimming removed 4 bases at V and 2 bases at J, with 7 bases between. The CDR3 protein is CASSLLAGANVLTF. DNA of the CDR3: TGTGCCAGCAGCCTGCTAGCTGGGGCCAACGTCCTGACTTTC.

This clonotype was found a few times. CDR3 loop: CASSSGQGAGTEAFF. CDR3 DNA sequence: TGCGCCAGCAGCTCCGGACAGGGGGCAGGGACTGAAGCTTTCTTT. The chain links TRBV5-1 to TRBJ1-1; the match to TRBD1 covers 11 bases. The CDR3 is 15 amino acids. Trimming cost V 3 bases and J 5 bases; bases outside gene matches: 6. In germline, CDR1 is SGHRS, CDR2 YFSETQ.

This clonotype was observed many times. The CDR3 is CASSLPDAQVETQYF. In nucleotides, the CDR3 is TGCGCCAGCAGCTTGCCGGATGCGCAAGTGGAGACCCAGTACTTC. This rearrangement joins TRBV5-1 to TRBJ2-5; D not certain. CDR1 and CDR2 from the germline V gene are SGHRS and YFSETQ. The CDR3 is made up of 15 amino acids. Deletions cut 1 base from V and 5 bases from J, with 15 bases between.

This chain's CDR3 is CAISDTGNSYEQYF. The CDR3 DNA is TGTGCCATCAGTGATACAGGGAACTCCTACGAGCAGTACTTC. V gene TRBV10-3 combines with J gene TRBJ2-7; D might be TRBD1 (6 bases). The V gene's germline CDR1 is ENHRY and CDR2 SYGVKD. The length of the CDR3 is 14 residues. V gave up 3 bases and J gave up 0 bases, with 9 bases separating them.

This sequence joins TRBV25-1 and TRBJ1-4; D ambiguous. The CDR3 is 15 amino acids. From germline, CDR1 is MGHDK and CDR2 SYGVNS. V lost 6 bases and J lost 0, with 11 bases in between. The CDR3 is CASSPKLTTNEKLFF. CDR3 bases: TGTGCCAGCAGCCCGAAACTTACAACTAATGAAAAACTGTTTTTT.

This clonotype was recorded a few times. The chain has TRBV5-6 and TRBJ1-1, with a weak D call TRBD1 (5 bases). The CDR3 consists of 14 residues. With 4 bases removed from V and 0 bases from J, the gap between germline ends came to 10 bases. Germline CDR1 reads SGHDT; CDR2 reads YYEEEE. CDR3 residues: CASSMDIMNTEAFF. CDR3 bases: TGTGCCAGCAGCATGGACATCATGAACACTGAAGCTTTCTTT.

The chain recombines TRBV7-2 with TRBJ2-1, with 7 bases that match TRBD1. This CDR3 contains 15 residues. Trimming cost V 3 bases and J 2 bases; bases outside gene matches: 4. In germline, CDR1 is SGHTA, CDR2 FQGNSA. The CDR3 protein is CASSFDQGAYNEQFF. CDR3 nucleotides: TGTGCCAGCAGCTTCGACCAGGGGGCCTACAATGAGCAGTTCTTC. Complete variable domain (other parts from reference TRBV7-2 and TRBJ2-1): GAGVSQSPSNKVTEKGKDVELRCDPISGHTALYWYRQSLGQGLEFLIYFQGNSAPDKSGLPSDRFSAERTGGSVSTLTIQRTQQEDSAVYLCASSFDQGAYNEQFFGPGTRLTVL.

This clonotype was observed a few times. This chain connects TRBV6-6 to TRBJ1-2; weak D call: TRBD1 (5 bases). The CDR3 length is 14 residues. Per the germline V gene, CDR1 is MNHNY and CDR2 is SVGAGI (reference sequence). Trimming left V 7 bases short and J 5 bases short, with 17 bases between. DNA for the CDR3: TGTGCCAGCAACAAACGCGGGGGGGAATATGGCTACACCTTC. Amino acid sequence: CASNKRGGEYGYTF.

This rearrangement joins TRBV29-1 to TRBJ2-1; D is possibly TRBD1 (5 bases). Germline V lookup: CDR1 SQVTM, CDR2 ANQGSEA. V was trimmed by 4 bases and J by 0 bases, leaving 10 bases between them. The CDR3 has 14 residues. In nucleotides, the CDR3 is TGCAGCGTTGGGGGCGACCTCTCCTACAATGAGCAGTTCTTC. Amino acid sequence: CSVGGDLSYNEQFF.

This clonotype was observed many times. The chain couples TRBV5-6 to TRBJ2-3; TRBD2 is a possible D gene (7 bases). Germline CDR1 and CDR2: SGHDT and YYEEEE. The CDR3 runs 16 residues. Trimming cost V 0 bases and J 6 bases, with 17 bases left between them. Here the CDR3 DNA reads TGTGCCAGCAGCTTGGATCTTCCGGGGGGCAGGGATACGCAGTATTTT. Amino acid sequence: CASSLDLPGGRDTQYF.

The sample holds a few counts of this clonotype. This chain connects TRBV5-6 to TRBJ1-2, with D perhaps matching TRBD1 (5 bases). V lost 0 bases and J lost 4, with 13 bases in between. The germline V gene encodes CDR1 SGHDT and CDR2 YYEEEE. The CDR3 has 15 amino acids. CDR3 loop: CASSLAQGFSYGYTF. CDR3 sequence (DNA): TGTGCCAGCAGCTTGGCTCAGGGATTTAGCTATGGCTACACCTTC.

DNA of the CDR3: TGTGCCAGCAGGGCAGGGGGCTTTAGTAATTCACCCCTCCACTTT. Translating gives CASRAGGFSNSPLHF. This chain joins TRBV5-6 and TRBJ1-6; 8 nucleotides agree with TRBD1. Unmatched junction bases numbered 7, after V lost 5 bases and J lost 6 bases. The germline V gene encodes CDR1 SGHDT and CDR2 YYEEEE. The CDR3 covers 15 residues.

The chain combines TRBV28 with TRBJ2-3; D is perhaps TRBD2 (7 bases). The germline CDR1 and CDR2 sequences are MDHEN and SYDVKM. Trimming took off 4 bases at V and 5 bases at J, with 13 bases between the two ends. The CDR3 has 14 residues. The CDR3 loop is CASSSRGGLDTQYF. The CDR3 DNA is TGTGCCAGCAGTTCAAGGGGGGGCTTAGATACGCAGTATTTT.

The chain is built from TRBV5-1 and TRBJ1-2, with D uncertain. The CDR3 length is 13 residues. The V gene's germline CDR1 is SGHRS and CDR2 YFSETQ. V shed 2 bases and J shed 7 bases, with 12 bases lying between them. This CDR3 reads CASSLVGSSGYTF. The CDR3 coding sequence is TGCGCCAGCAGCTTAGTAGGCAGTTCTGGCTACACCTTC. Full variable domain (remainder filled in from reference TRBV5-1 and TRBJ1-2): KAGVTQTPRYLIKTRGQQVTLSCSPISGHRSVSWYQQTPGQGLQFLFEYFSETQRNKGNFPGRFSGRQFSNSRSEMNVSTLELGDSALYLCASSLVGSSGYTFGSGTRLTVV.

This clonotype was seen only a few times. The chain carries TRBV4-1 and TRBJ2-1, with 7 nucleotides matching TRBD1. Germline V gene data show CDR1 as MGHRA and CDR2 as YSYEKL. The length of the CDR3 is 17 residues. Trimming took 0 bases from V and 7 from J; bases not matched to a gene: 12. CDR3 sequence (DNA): TGCGCCAGCAGCCAAGATCCCGACAGGGTAGGTGGAAATGAGCAGTTCTTC. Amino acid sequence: CASSQDPDRVGGNEQFF.

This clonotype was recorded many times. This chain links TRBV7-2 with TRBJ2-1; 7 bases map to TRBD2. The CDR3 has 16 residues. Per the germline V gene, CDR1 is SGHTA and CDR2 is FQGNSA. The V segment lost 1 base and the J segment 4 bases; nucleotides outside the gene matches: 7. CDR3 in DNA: TGTGCCAGCAGCTTAGTGCGTCTAGCGGTTTACAATGAGCAGTTCTTC. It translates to CASSLVRLAVYNEQFF.

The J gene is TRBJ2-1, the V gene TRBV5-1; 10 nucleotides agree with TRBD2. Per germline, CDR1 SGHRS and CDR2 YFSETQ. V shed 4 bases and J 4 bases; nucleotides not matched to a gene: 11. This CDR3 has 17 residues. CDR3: CASSPGTSAIRYNEQFF. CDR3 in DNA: TGCGCCAGCAGCCCCGGGACTAGCGCCATTAGGTACAATGAGCAGTTCTTC. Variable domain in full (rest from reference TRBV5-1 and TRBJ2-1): KAGVTQTPRYLIKTRGQQVTLSCSPISGHRSVSWYQQTPGQGLQFLFEYFSETQRNKGNFPGRFSGRQFSNSRSEMNVSTLELGDSALYLCASSPGTSAIRYNEQFFGPGTRLTVL.